This T cell receptor (beta chain) was sequenced during a study of T cells in Graves' hyperthyroidism and ophthalmopathy. The study's findings and limits: With a median lead of about six months before onset, the model predicted ophthalmopathy. The majority of expanded thyroid clonotypes above 0.001 also appeared in blood.

V was pared by 4 bases and J by 1 base, with 6 bases of the junction left unmatched. Per germline, CDR1 SQVTM and CDR2 ANQGSEA. CDR3 length equals 14 residues. Reasons for excluding patients were uncontrolled infection, other autoimmune disease, pregnancy or lactation. Orbital computed tomography, thyroid ultrasound, serum thyroxine and TRAb, and clinical symptoms together informed the diagnoses. Amplified TCR beta CDR3 regions came from RNA transcripts. An initial round of RT-PCR targeting the TCR CDR3 relied on the HTBI primer set. TCRdb called the multiplex PCR reads again in MiXCR, with one record for every CDR3 protein. This sample has roughly 500,000 distinct CDR3 sequences; approximately 25% occur once, and the top ten carry around 10%. As regards this clonotype: Antigen unknown.

The chain couples TRBV29-1 to TRBJ2-5; the match to TRBD2 covers 7 bases. Sequencing input: blood. This clonotype originated in a woman in her 30s with Graves' ophthalmopathy. The CDR3 region is CSVAGASGQETQYF. Here the CDR3 DNA reads TGCAGCGTTGCCGGGGCTAGCGGCCAAGAGACCCAGTACTTC.